These 9 T cell receptor beta chains originate from one sample sequenced in a study of patients and donors after allogeneic stem cell transplantation. TCRdb reprocessed the RT-PCR reads with MiXCR, giving one entry per CDR3 protein. The sample has about 400,000 distinct CDR3 sequences, roughly 17% seen once. Sequencing input: blood, either unsorted or a sorted T cell fraction (not recorded which). The receptors were sampled from a human donor who was either an allogeneic HSCT recipient or a stem cell or donor lymphocyte infusion donor (not recorded which). It is not recorded whose cells these are; they may come from a transplant donor.

The sample holds a few counts of this clonotype. The V call is TRBV7-2, the J call TRBJ1-1, with D unresolved. V was shortened by 7 bases and J by 1 base, with 10 bases between the two germline ends. The CDR3 covers 13 residues. From germline, CDR1 is SGHTA and CDR2 FQGNSA. DNA for the CDR3: TGTGCCAGCACCCGAAAGAGGAACACTGAAGCTTTCTTT. This codes for CASTRKRNTEAFF.

V is TRBV20-1 and J is TRBJ2-7; TRBD1 matches 8 bases. Germline loops: CDR1 DFQATT, CDR2 SNEGSKA (reference sequence). V dropped 3 bases and J dropped 6; count of bases not matched to a gene: 1. The CDR3 runs to 11 residues. The chain's CDR3 is CSARDRAEQYF. In DNA, the CDR3 is TGCAGTGCTAGGGACAGGGCCGAGCAGTACTTC.

V is TRBV20-1 and J is TRBJ1-1; D not resolved. This CDR3 has 14 amino acids. V lost 5 bases and J lost 3, with 16 bases in between. In germline, CDR1 is DFQATT, CDR2 SNEGSKA (reference sequence). CDR3 bases: TGCAGTGCTCATCCTACGGGCTCACACACTGAAGCTTTCTTT. Translated, it gives CSAHPTGSHTEAFF.

J is TRBJ2-4 and V is TRBV9; 12 bases line up with TRBD2. This CDR3 comprises 19 residues. Trimming at V came to 3 bases and at J to 0 bases, leaving 10 bases not matched to a gene. Germline V gene data show CDR1 as SGDLS and CDR2 as YYNGEE. The CDR3 reads CASSESLAGGSPAKNIQYF. In DNA form, the CDR3 reads TGTGCCAGCAGCGAGTCCCTAGCGGGGGGGTCCCCAGCCAAAAACATTCAGTACTTC.

This clonotype was counted many times. This chain uses TRBV12-3 or TRBV12-4 with TRBJ2-3; D not certain. V was clipped by 3 bases and J by 3 bases, with 7 bases between them. This CDR3 contains 13 residues. CDR3 sequence reads: CASSLTPTDTQYF. The CDR3 DNA reads TGTGCCAGCAGTTTGACGCCGACAGATACGCAGTATTTT.

Worth noting for this clonotype: It is unclear where the CDR3 begins or ends on the DNA, so no DNA is shown, and the CDR3 is as TCRdb lists it. The chain links TRBV5-1 to TRBJ2-2; the D call TRBD1 from the table was never checked on the DNA. Germline lookup yields CDR1 SGHRS and CDR2 YFSETQ. The CDR3 totals 14 residues, both ends included. The CDR3: CASSLVGPGGELFF.

This clonotype has ten or more counts. The chain joins TRBV5-1 to TRBJ2-2; no clear D gene. CDR1 SGHRS and CDR2 YFSETQ come from the germline V gene. The CDR3 runs 14 residues. Trimming removed 8 bases at V and 2 bases at J, with 13 bases between. The chain's CDR3 is CASTGSLNTGELFF. CDR3 sequence (DNA): TGCGCCAGTACCGGGTCGTTAAACACCGGGGAGCTGTTTTTT.

The chain recombines TRBV4-1 with TRBJ2-2; tentative D call: TRBD2 (6 bases). The CDR3 length is 15 residues. The germline CDR1 and CDR2 sequences are MGHRA and YSYEKL. V shed 1 base and J shed 1 base, with 7 bases lying between them. The CDR3 sequence: CASSQVAVNTGELFF. The DNA of the CDR3 is TGCGCCAGCAGCCAAGTAGCGGTGAACACCGGGGAGCTGTTTTTT.

The J gene is TRBJ2-2, the V gene TRBV19; D call uncertain. The CDR3 has 12 residues. Trimming stripped 6 bases from V and 14 bases from J, with 16 bases between. CDR1 and CDR2 from the germline V gene are LNHDA and SQIVND (reference sequence). Written as DNA, the CDR3 is TGTGCCAGTAGCGCCATCATTCCCCCCCTGTTTTTT. Translation gives CASSAIIPPLFF.